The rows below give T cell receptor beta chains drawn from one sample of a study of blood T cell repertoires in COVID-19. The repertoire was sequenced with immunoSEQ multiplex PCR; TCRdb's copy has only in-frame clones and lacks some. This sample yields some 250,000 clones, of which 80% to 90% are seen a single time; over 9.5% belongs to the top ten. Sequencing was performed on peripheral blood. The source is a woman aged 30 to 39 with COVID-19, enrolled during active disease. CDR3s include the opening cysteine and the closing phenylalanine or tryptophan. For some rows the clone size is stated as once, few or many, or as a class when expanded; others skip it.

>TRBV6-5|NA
CASSTTGTPYEQYF
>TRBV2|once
CASNRDRRDLNQPQHF
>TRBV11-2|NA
CASSSQNQPQHF
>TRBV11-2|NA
CASSLFSGDTQYF
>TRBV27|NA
CASSLRKGAGYGYTF
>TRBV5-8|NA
CASSLTGYGSEPQHF
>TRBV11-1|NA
CASSQITGSLAPLHF
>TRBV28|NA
CASLKGAQPQHF
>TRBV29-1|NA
CSGGAGEQFF
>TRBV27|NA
CASSLSGSQETQYF
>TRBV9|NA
CASSVGDRSPDTQYF
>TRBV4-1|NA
CASSHIPRPGPSGYTF
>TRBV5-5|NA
CASSGTGTTRLHEQYF
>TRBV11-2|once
CASSPPGTARGKLFF
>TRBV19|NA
CASSTDSTGSANYGYTF